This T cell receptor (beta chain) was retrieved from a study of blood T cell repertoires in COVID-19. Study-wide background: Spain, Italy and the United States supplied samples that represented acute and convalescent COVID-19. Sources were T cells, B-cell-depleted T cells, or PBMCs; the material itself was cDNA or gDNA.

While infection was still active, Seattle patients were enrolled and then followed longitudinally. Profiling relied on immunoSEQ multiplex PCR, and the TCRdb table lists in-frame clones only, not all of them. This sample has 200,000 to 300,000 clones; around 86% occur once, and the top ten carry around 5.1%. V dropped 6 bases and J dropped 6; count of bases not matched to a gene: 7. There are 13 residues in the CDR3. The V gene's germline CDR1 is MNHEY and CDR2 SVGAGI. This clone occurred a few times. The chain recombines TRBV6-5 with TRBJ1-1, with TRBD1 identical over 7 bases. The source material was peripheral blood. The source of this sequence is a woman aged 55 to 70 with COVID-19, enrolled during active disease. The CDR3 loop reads CASSGQASAEAFF. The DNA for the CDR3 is TGTGCCAGCAGCGGACAGGCGTCCGCTGAAGCTTTCTTT.